This entry describes one T cell receptor beta chain. Its matching antigen is unknown. The data stem from a study of cytotoxic CD8 clonotypes in ibrutinib-treated CLL. Clones were sequenced by immunoSEQ multiplex PCR, and TCRdb holds only the in-frame ones, with some missing. Of roughly 16,000 clones listed, around 61% were seen once; the top ten hold about 12%. Germline lookup yields CDR1 ENHRY and CDR2 SYGVKD. J lost 3 bases, V lost 6 bases, and 5 bases had no gene match. The CDR3 totals 15 residues. Study-wide points: Clonality rose at ibrutinib response, held steady in sustained remission, and fell toward baseline at progression.

The sample in question was PBMCs, obtained before ibrutinib treatment. The genes are TRBV10-3 and TRBJ2-3, with 11 bases identical to TRBD2. This sequence originates from a human donor with chronic lymphocytic leukemia. CDR3 amino acids: CAISPGTSGTDTQYF. Written as DNA, the CDR3 is TGTGCCATCAGCCCCGGGACTAGCGGTACAGATACGCAGTATTTT.